This T cell receptor (beta chain) was identified during a study of T cell responses to AZD1222 COVID-19 vaccine. The method was immunoSEQ multiplex PCR; TCRdb's version includes in-frame clones alone and lacks a portion of them. The sample comprises about 170,000 clones, roughly nine tenths of which are singletons, and roughly 0.98% rests with the top ten. In its sample, this clone was seen a few times. Trimming removed 0 bases from V and 7 bases from J, with 8 bases in between. The CDR3 consists of 12 residues. Germline CDR1 SGHDT, CDR2 YYEEEE. This sequence was found in an adult who received the AZD1222 COVID-19 vaccine. Sequences were derived from peripheral blood, sampled 28 days after the second AZD1222 dose. This chain uses TRBV5-6 with TRBJ2-7; D uncertain. CDR3 residues: CASSLASEEQYF. CDR3 in DNA: TGTGCCAGCAGCTTGGCCTCAGAAGAGCAGTACTTC.